This TCR beta chain was identified during a study of human T cells and chemical hapten exposure. TCRdb fed the RACE reads into MiXCR, producing one record per CDR3 protein. The sample contains about 51,000 distinct CDR3 sequences, around a tenth of which appear only once. This clonotype was seen repeatedly, ten times or more. Time point specified: pre-sensitization, week 0. Noted treatment: therapeutic diphenylcyclopropenone sensitization with weekly scalp DPC. Donors were 18 to 70-year-old alopecia patients suitable for DPC. This TCR was recovered from a woman in her thirties or forties with alopecia areata. Some clones in this sample may be carry-over from other donors' samples. The sequenced sample was whole blood, obtained in connection with sensitization to the hapten diphenylcyclopropenone (DPC).

The CDR3 DNA sequence: TGTGCCAGCAGCTCGCGGGGGAGCACAGATACGCAGTATTTT. Its protein is CASSSRGSTDTQYF. J is TRBJ2-3 and V is TRBV9; 7 positions match TRBD2. The V and J ends lost 4 bases and 0 bases, in that order; junction bases with no gene match: 2. There are 14 residues in the CDR3. The V gene's germline CDR1 is SGDLS and CDR2 YYNGEE.